The 25 T cell receptor beta chains presented below share a single source sample, sequenced in a study of T-cell reconstitution after alpha-beta-depleted transplantation in children. Unique molecular identifiers were used to barcode this TCRbeta library. TCRdb recomputed calls from the PCR reads with MiXCR, one row per CDR3 protein. The table records approximately 110,000 distinct CDR3 sequences, around 10% of them present only once. This specimen was PBMCs, taken before TCRalphabeta/CD19-depleted stem cell transplant. These receptors were collected from a boy younger than 10 with acute lymphoblastic leukemia, due to receive a stem cell transplant.

By frequency in the sample, this clonotype is large. J is TRBJ2-1 and V is TRBV7-2, with 7 bases matching TRBD1. Germline V gene lookup returns CDR1 SGHTA and CDR2 FQGNSA. The CDR3 runs 15 residues. Trimming took 5 bases from V and 6 from J; bases not matched to a gene: 10. DNA of the CDR3: TGTGCCAGCAGCCAGGGACAGAATCGTCGCAATGAGCAGTTCTTC. Residues: CASSQGQNRRNEQFF.

This clonotype has more than one count but fewer than ten. The gene calls are TRBV3-1 and TRBJ2-3; D is unresolved. Trimming removed 4 bases at V and 2 bases at J, with 4 bases between. There are 12 residues in the CDR3. Germline-derived CDR1 and CDR2 are LGHDT and YNNKEL (reference sequence). CDR3 amino acids: CASSRDTDTQYF. The CDR3, as DNA: TGTGCCAGCAGCCGTGACACAGATACGCAGTATTTT.

The chain links TRBV6-1 to TRBJ1-6; TRBD1 matches at 9 bases. Trimming at V came to 6 bases and at J to 8 bases, leaving 8 bases not matched to a gene. The V gene's germline CDR1 is MNHNS and CDR2 SASEGT. The CDR3 spans 15 residues. The CDR3 region is CASSPRTGVDSPLHF. CDR3 nucleotides: TGTGCCAGCAGCCCGCGGACAGGGGTTGATTCACCCCTCCACTTT.

This clonotype was picked up many times. The J gene is TRBJ1-5, the V gene TRBV20-1; the D is unclear. V dropped 5 bases and J dropped 2 bases, with 13 bases sitting between them. This CDR3 comprises 14 residues. CDR1 is DFQATT and CDR2 is SNEGSKA in the germline V gene (reference sequence). The CDR3 DNA reads TGCAGTGCTGCAGGAATAGCGGGCAATCAGCCCCAGCATTTT. Encoded protein: CSAAGIAGNQPQHF.

The chain joins TRBV2 to TRBJ2-5; the D is unclear. CDR1 SNHLY and CDR2 FYNNEI come from the germline V gene. The CDR3 has 12 residues. V shed 2 bases and J shed 5 bases, with 6 bases lying between them. The chain's CDR3 is CASSEILETQYF. CDR3 DNA: TGTGCCAGCAGTGAAATACTCGAGACCCAGTACTTC.

This clonotype showed up many times. The rearrangement uses TRBV5-6 and TRBJ2-2; 10 bases agree with TRBD2. Germline CDR1 SGHDT, CDR2 YYEEEE. V lost 1 base and J lost 5; bases outside the gene matches: 11. The length of the CDR3 is 18 residues. In DNA form, the CDR3 reads TGTGCCAGCAGCTTGCTAGCGGGAGTCCCCGGGTGGACCGGGGAGCTGTTTTTT. Translation gives CASSLLAGVPGWTGELFF.

The chain couples TRBV2 to TRBJ2-2; 8 positions agree with TRBD2. This CDR3 region has 17 residues. With 5 bases clipped from V and 0 bases from J, the junction kept 8 bases outside the gene matches. The V gene's germline CDR1 is SNHLY and CDR2 FYNNEI. The CDR3 DNA reads as TGTGCCAGCAGTTACCACCTTAGCGGGACGAACACCGGGGAGCTGTTTTTT. Encoded protein: CASSYHLSGTNTGELFF.

This clonotype was seen only once. The V and J genes are TRBV11-2 and TRBJ2-3, with 11 bases matching TRBD2. Germline-derived CDR1 and CDR2 are SGHAT and FQNNGV. J was trimmed by 1 base and V by 0 bases; bases with no gene match: 9. The CDR3 is 19 amino acids. The CDR3 is CASSLDATLAGEGTDTQYF. In DNA form, the CDR3 reads TGTGCCAGCAGCTTAGATGCCACACTAGCGGGAGAGGGCACAGATACGCAGTATTTT.

The table lists this clonotype with a few counts. The chain recombines TRBV4-2 with TRBJ2-1; 7 bases line up with TRBD2. The CDR3 is 17 amino acids. Unmatched junction bases numbered 13, after V lost 3 bases and J lost 5 bases. Germline-derived CDR1 and CDR2 are LGHNA and YNFKEQ. The CDR3 spells CASSQLAAASRNNEQFF. In DNA form, the CDR3 reads TGTGCCAGCAGCCAGCTAGCGGCCGCCAGTAGAAACAATGAGCAGTTCTTC.

This clonotype was counted at least ten times. The CDR3 sequence is CASSSRNTRGNTEAFF. The CDR3 DNA reads as TGTGCCAGCAGCTCTCGGAACACGAGGGGGAACACTGAAGCTTTCTTT. This chain joins TRBV7-9 and TRBJ1-1; D is perhaps TRBD1 (5 bases). V was shortened by 4 bases and J by 1 base, with 16 bases between the two germline ends. Germline V gene sequence: CDR1 SEHNR, CDR2 FQNEAQ (reference sequence). The CDR3 sequence is 16 residues long.

The chain has TRBV12-3 or TRBV12-4 and TRBJ2-1; 7 nucleotides agree with TRBD2. V was pared by 10 bases and J by 7 bases, with 16 bases of the junction left unmatched. The CDR3 length is 15 residues. The CDR3 DNA follows: TGTGCCATACTAATGTGGGCGGGAGTGCAAAATGAGCAGTTCTTC. It translates to CAILMWAGVQNEQFF.

Concerning this clonotype itself: A much larger clone sits a single nucleotide away, making a read error possible. V usage is TRBV5-1 and J usage is TRBJ2-7; D unresolved. CDR3 length: 14 residues. V was shortened by 4 bases and J by 2 bases, with 13 bases between the two germline ends. Germline-derived CDR1 and CDR2 are SGHRS and YFSETQ. Written as DNA, the CDR3 is TGCGCCAGCAGCCACCCAACGCGGCCCTACGAGCAGTACTTC. Residues: CASSHPTRPYEQYF. The complete variable domain, with remaining parts taken from reference TRBV5-1 and TRBJ2-7, reads KAGVTQTPRYLIKTRGQQVTLSCSPISGHRSVSWYQQTPGQGLQFLFEYFSETQRNKGNFPGRFSGRQFSNSRSEMNVSTLELGDSALYLCASSHPTRPYEQYFGPGTRLTVT.

This clonotype appeared many times. The rearrangement joins TRBV5-1 to TRBJ2-5, with a tentative D call TRBD2 (5 bases). The CDR3 consists of 13 residues. Looked up from germline, CDR1 is SGHRS and CDR2 is YFSETQ. Trimming removed 1 base at V and 5 bases at J, with 9 bases between. The CDR3 DNA follows: TGCGCCAGCAGCTTGAACCGAGGGGAGACCCAGTACTTC. As protein: CASSLNRGETQYF.

There are many counts of this clonotype. This chain uses TRBV7-9 with TRBJ2-1, with TRBD1 matching 8 bases. Germline V gene sequence: CDR1 SEHNR, CDR2 FQNEAQ (reference sequence). After removal of 2 bases from V and 4 bases from J, the junction contained 4 bases not matched to a gene. The length of the CDR3 is 15 residues. This CDR3 is CASSLWDRRYNEQFF. The CDR3 nucleotides read TGTGCCAGCAGCTTATGGGACAGGCGGTACAATGAGCAGTTCTTC.

CDR3 bases: TGTGCCAGCAGCTTAGGGATAGCGGGAGTAACAGATACGCAGTATTTT. It translates to CASSLGIAGVTDTQYF. This chain connects TRBV7-6 to TRBJ2-3; 9 nucleotides align to TRBD2. Germline V CDR1 and CDR2: SGHVS, FNYEAQ. V dropped 1 base and J dropped 3; count of bases not matched to a gene: 5. The CDR3 has 16 residues.

In this sample, this clonotype turned up many times. The chain recombines TRBV7-9 with TRBJ2-1; tentative D call: TRBD2 (6 bases). From germline, CDR1 is SEHNR and CDR2 FQNEAQ (reference sequence). The CDR3 extends over 15 amino acids. Trimming took 1 base from V and 4 from J, leaving 11 bases between them. The CDR3 nucleotides read TGTGCCAGCAGCTTAGGCGGGACCTTTTACAATGAGCAGTTCTTC. Its translation: CASSLGGTFYNEQFF.

The rearrangement links TRBV5-1 to TRBJ1-5; D perhaps matches TRBD1 (5 bases). CDR3 size: 14 residues. Looked up from germline, CDR1 is SGHRS and CDR2 is YFSETQ. Trimming stripped 5 bases from V and 5 bases from J, with 14 bases between. CDR3 in DNA: TGCGCCAGCAGTTTAGGGGTCGGAGATCAGCCCCAGCATTTT. Translation: CASSLGVGDQPQHF.

This clonotype was seen repeatedly, ten times or more. V and J are TRBV19 and TRBJ2-1, with TRBD2 matching 9 bases. This CDR3 is 15 amino acids long. With V trimmed by 6 bases and J by 2 bases, 5 bases remained unmatched. The germline gives CDR1 LNHDA, CDR2 SQIVND (reference sequence). In DNA, the CDR3 is TGTGCCAGTAGGGCAGCGGGAGGTCCCTACAATGAGCAGTTCTTC. Translating it yields CASRAAGGPYNEQFF.

This clonotype was seen only a few times. The chain recombines TRBV7-6 with TRBJ2-5; 11 nucleotides align to TRBD2. Germline V gives CDR1 SGHVS, CDR2 FNYEAQ. This CDR3 has 14 residues. J lost 5 bases, V lost 3 bases, and 2 bases had no gene match. The CDR3 here is CASSFSGRGETQYF. The CDR3 coding sequence is TGTGCCAGCAGCTTTAGCGGGAGGGGGGAGACCCAGTACTTC. The whole variable domain, remainder taken from reference TRBV7-6 and TRBJ2-5, is GAGVSQSPRYKVTKRGQDVALRCDPISGHVSLYWYRQALGQGPEFLTYFNYEAQQDKSGLPNDRFSAERPEGSISTLTIQRTEQRDSAMYRCASSFSGRGETQYFGPGTRLLVL.

The chain is built from TRBV6-1 and TRBJ1-1; D call uncertain. Per germline, CDR1 MNHNS and CDR2 SASEGT. The V and J ends lost 2 bases and 7 bases respectively, with 11 bases between them. This CDR3 has 13 residues. The CDR3 reads CASSEWLNNEAFF. In nucleotides, the CDR3 is TGTGCCAGCAGTGAATGGTTGAATAATGAAGCTTTCTTT.

This clonotype was seen a handful of times. This sequence joins TRBV9 and TRBJ1-2; 11 bases match TRBD1. The CDR3 loop spans 17 amino acids. Germline CDR1 SGDLS, CDR2 YYNGEE. After removal of 3 bases from V and 2 bases from J, the junction contained 9 bases not matched to a gene. CDR3 nucleotide sequence: TGTGCCAGCAGCGCCCGGGACAGGGGGTACGAAAACTATGGCTACACCTTC. Translating gives CASSARDRGYENYGYTF.

The CDR3 spells CSATPGADTQYF. In nucleotides, the CDR3 is TGCAGTGCGACCCCGGGGGCAGATACGCAGTATTTT. This chain connects TRBV20-1 to TRBJ2-3; perhaps TRBD2 as D (6 bases). Trimming removed 6 bases from V and 4 bases from J, with 11 bases in between. The CDR3 loop spans 12 amino acids. CDR1 DFQATT and CDR2 SNEGSKA come from the germline V gene (reference sequence).

This clonotype was recorded a few times. The chain has TRBV10-3 and TRBJ1-2; unclear D gene. The CDR3 runs to 11 residues. Germline values: CDR1 ENHRY, CDR2 SYGVKD. Trimming stripped 0 bases from V and 6 bases from J, with 2 bases between. CDR3 sequence: CAISESDGYTF. The CDR3 region has the DNA TGTGCCATCAGTGAGTCTGATGGCTACACCTTC.

This clonotype was seen only a few times. V is TRBV20-1 and J is TRBJ2-7; possibly TRBD1 or TRBD2 for D (5 bases each). The CDR3 covers 13 residues. V was trimmed by 5 bases and J by 3 bases, leaving 14 bases between them. Germline CDR1 is DFQATT and CDR2 is SNEGSKA (reference sequence). The CDR3 sequence: CSAPGVGVYEQYF. Here the CDR3 DNA reads TGCAGTGCTCCCGGAGTGGGGGTCTACGAGCAGTACTTC.

This clonotype was counted a few times. The chain carries TRBV18 and TRBJ2-6; TRBD2 aligns across 8 bases. There are 17 residues in the CDR3. The junction had 7 bases not matched to a gene; V was cut back by 2 bases and J by 4 bases. In germline, CDR1 is KGHSH, CDR2 LQKENI. The CDR3 spells CASSPVAGGSGANVLTF. CDR3 in DNA: TGTGCCAGCTCACCAGTTGCGGGGGGCTCCGGGGCCAACGTCCTGACTTTC.